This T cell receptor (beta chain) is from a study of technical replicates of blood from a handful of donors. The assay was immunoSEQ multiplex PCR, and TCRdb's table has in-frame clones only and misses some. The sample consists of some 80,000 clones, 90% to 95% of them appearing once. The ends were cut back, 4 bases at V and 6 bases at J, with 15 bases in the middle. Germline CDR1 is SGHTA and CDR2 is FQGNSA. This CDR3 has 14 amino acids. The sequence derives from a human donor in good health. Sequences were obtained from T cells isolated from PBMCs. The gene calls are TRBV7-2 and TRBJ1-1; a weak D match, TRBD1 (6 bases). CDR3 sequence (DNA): TGTGCCAGCAGCTGGGACATTTATCTCCCTGAAGCTTTCTTT. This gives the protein CASSWDIYLPEAFF.